Detailed here is one T cell receptor (beta chain). The record originates from a study of blood T cell repertoires in COVID-19. The V gene's germline CDR1 is SNHLY and CDR2 FYNNEI. The CDR3 has 16 residues. The trim removed 4 bases at V and 4 bases at J, leaving 10 bases unmatched. The protocol was immunoSEQ multiplex PCR, while the TCRdb copy is restricted to in-frame clones and leaves out a portion. The sample has about 330,000 clones; 80% to 90% are singletons. Sequenced sample: PBMCs or T cells enriched from blood (not recorded which). The rearrangement uses TRBV2 and TRBJ1-3, with TRBD1 matching 7 bases. The sequence was collected from a man aged 30 to 45 who had recovered from COVID-19. The CDR3 loop is CASSAPGGLRGNTIYF. The CDR3 region has the DNA TGTGCCAGCAGTGCCCCAGGGGGATTGCGCGGAAACACCATATATTTT.